This T cell receptor beta chain stems from a study of shared clonotypes between healthy human individuals. Genomic DNA per cell subset filled all wells of several immunoSEQ plates. TCRdb keeps only in-frame clones here, not all; method: immunoSEQ multiplex PCR. The sample includes a few million clones, roughly 93% of them seen just once. The length of the CDR3 is 15 residues. V shed 1 base and J shed 2 bases, with 9 bases lying between them. Per the germline V gene, CDR1 is SGHRS and CDR2 is YFSETQ. CD4+ cells were split into CD45RA+ naive and CD45RA-negative memory subsets. This sequence was found in a man between 18 and 35 years old in good health. Some clones in this sample may be carry-over from other donors' samples. The chain is built from TRBV5-1 and TRBJ2-2; a weak D match, TRBD1 (5 bases). The specimen was naive CD4+ T cells from PBMCs. Subset noted: CD45RA+ positively selected. The CDR3 protein is CASSLQGENTGELFF. Here the CDR3 DNA reads TGCGCCAGCAGCTTGCAGGGTGAAAACACCGGGGAGCTGTTTTTT.